What follows is one T cell receptor (beta chain) and its context. Its antigen is unknown. PCR amplification relied on 60 Vbeta primers (plus 13 Jbeta primers). Repertoires were generated with immunoSEQ multiplex PCR, while TCRdb's copy carries only in-frame clones and drops some. Of under 200,000 clones listed, 10% to 15% are singletons. The V end was cut by 7 bases, the J end by 1 base, with 21 bases between. Germline-derived CDR1 and CDR2 are SGHDT and YYEEEE. The CDR3 runs to 16 residues. The data were obtained in a study of cytomegalovirus exposure and HLA in healthy donors. Regarding the study as a whole: Sequencing artifact likely explains a cluster of highly shared sequence variants. Rarity marked most TCR sequences, yet some public TCRs occurred in many donors.

The chain couples TRBV5-6 to TRBJ2-7, with D tentatively TRBD1 (5 bases). The sequencing input was PBMCs. The clonotype originates from a man over 45 in good health and CMV-seropositive. CDR3 nucleotide sequence: TGTGCCAGCTCCCTTAGGGGCGGAAGCGAGTCCTACGAGCAGTACGTC. Encoded protein: CASSLRGGSESYEQYV.